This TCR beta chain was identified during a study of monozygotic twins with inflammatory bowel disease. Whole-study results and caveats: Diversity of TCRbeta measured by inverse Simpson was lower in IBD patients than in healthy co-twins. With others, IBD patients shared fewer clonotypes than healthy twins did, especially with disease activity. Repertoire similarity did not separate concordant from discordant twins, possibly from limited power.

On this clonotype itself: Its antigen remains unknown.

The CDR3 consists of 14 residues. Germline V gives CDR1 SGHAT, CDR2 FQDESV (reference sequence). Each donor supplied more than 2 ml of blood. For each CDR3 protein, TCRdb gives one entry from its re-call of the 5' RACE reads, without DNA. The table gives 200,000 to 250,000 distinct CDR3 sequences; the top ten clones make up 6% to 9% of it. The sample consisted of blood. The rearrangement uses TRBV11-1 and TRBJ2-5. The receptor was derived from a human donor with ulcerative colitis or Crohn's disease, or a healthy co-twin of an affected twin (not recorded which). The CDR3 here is CASSLGSSIETQYF.